Following are 2 T cell receptor beta chains from one sample sequenced in a study of blood T cell repertoires in COVID-19. Only in-frame clones appear in the TCRdb table, and some are missing; sequencing was by immunoSEQ multiplex PCR. The sample shows some 200,000 clones, around 80% of them seen only once. Material: peripheral blood. These receptors all come from a woman in her thirties or forties with acute or convalescent COVID-19.

There are a few counts of this clone. The chain combines TRBV2 with TRBJ1-6, with D maybe TRBD1 (6 bases). Trimming cost V 7 bases and J 7 bases, with 14 bases left between them. The CDR3 loop spans 14 amino acids. Germline V lookup: CDR1 SNHLY, CDR2 FYNNEI. CDR3 residues: CASTLDSANSPLHF. CDR3 DNA: TGTGCCAGCACTTTGGACAGCGCCAATTCACCCCTCCACTTT.

The chain joins TRBV4-3 to TRBJ2-7; TRBD2 matches at 8 bases. CDR1 LGHNA and CDR2 YSLEER come from the germline V gene. Trimming removed 4 bases from V and 2 bases from J; junction bases left unmatched: 7. The length of the CDR3 is 15 residues. The CDR3 sequence: CASSLTAGDTYEQYF. The CDR3 DNA sequence: TGCGCCAGCAGCCTCACAGCGGGGGATACCTACGAGCAGTACTTC.